The present entry profiles one TCR beta chain with its context. Its specificity is unknown. CD4+ T cells from unexposed donors were obtained before the COVID-19 pandemic (2011-2018). The cells were cultured for 10 days before CD4+ T cells were isolated. V lost 4 bases, J lost 6 bases, and 10 bases stayed unmatched. The CDR3 contains 14 residues. Germline CDR1 reads SGHRS; CDR2 reads YFSETQ. The record originates from a study of CD4 T cells in relation to SARS-CoV-2 and coronaviruses. The wider study: TCR beta CDR3s were sequenced after approximately ten-day antigen culture of PBMCs. Negative control cultures got HIV-1 Nef peptides or no peptide.

Using immunoSEQ multiplex PCR, the repertoire was profiled, and TCRdb retains in-frame clones only, with some absent. The sample records 25,000 to 30,000 clones, around 78% being singletons. This chain links TRBV5-1 with TRBJ2-7, with 7 bases identical to TRBD2. What was sequenced was CD4+ T cells from PBMCs, cultured in vitro. The sequence was collected from a human donor in good health. The CDR3 DNA follows: TGCGCCAGCAGCGCCGGGACGCCGGGGGGCGAGCAGTACTTC. Translating gives CASSAGTPGGEQYF.